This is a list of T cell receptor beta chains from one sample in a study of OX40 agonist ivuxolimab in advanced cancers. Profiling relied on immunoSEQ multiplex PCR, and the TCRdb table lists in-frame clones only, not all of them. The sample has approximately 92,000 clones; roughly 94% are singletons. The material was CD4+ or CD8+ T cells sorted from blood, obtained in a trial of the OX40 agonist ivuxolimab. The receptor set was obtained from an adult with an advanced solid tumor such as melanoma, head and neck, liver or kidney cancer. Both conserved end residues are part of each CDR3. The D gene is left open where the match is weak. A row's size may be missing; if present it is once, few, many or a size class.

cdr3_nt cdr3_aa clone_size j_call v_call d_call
TGCAGTGCTCCCCACATCTACGAGCAGTACTTC CSAPHIYEQYF - TRBJ2-7 TRBV20-1 -
TGTGCCAGCAGCCTACCCGGACAGGGATGGGGGAGGCTCTCCTACGAGCAGTACTTC CASSLPGQGWGRLSYEQYF - TRBJ2-7 TRBV5-4 TRBD1
TGCGCCAGCAGTTACGGACAGGCCTATGGCTACACCTTC CASSYGQAYGYTF - TRBJ1-2 TRBV5-1 TRBD1
TGTGCCAGCTCACCATCCGGGACAGGGGGCTTCGACGAGCAGTACTTC CASSPSGTGGFDEQYF - TRBJ2-7 TRBV18 TRBD1
TGTGCCAGCAGGCTCCCGGGACCTAACGGGGAGCTGTTTTTT CASRLPGPNGELFF - TRBJ2-2 TRBV28 -
TGTGCCAGCAGCTTATATGCAGGAGAAGAGACCCAGTACTTC CASSLYAGEETQYF - TRBJ2-5 TRBV7-3 -
TGTGCCAGCAGCAGGGTCTCGGCGAATGAAAAACTGTTTTTT CASSRVSANEKLFF - TRBJ1-4 TRBV11-2 -
TGCGCCAGCAGCCATATCAGGAGGGCCCGTAGCCGAGATCACACAGATACGCAGTATTTT CASSHIRRARSRDHTDTQYF - TRBJ2-3 TRBV4-3 -
TGTGCCAGTAGGATGGTGGGGAATGAAAAACTGTTTTTT CASRMVGNEKLFF - TRBJ1-4 TRBV19 -
TGCGCCAGCAGCTTGGAACAGGGGACTGAAGCTTTCTTT CASSLEQGTEAFF - TRBJ1-1 TRBV5-1 TRBD1
TGTGCCAGTAGTATAGGCCTAGCGGTACCCTACGAGCAGTACTTC CASSIGLAVPYEQYF - TRBJ2-7 TRBV19 TRBD2
TGTGCTAGTGGTTTGGGCAGACTGGGAGACACCGGGGAGCTGTTTTTT CASGLGRLGDTGELFF - TRBJ2-2 TRBV12-5 -
TGTGCCAGTAGTGACCGTGGGACAGGCAATCGACCCCAGCATTTT CASSDRGTGNRPQHF - TRBJ1-5 TRBV19 TRBD1
TGCGCCAGCAGCCAAGCGGGAGGAACCTACAATGAGCAGTTCTTC CASSQAGGTYNEQFF - TRBJ2-1 TRBV4-3 TRBD2
TGTGCCAGCCTGAACAGGGGGCGGAACACTGAAGCTTTCTTT CASLNRGRNTEAFF - TRBJ1-1 TRBV6-6 TRBD1
TGTGCCAGCAGCGCCGATCAGGGGCCTAATCAGCCCCAGCATTTT CASSADQGPNQPQHF - TRBJ1-5 TRBV7-2 -
TGTGCCAGCAGAGGAGGGGGAGGAGATGGGGAAAAACTGTTTTTT CASRGGGGDGEKLFF - TRBJ1-4 TRBV25-1 -
TGTGCCAGCGGGGCCCCTGGGGGGAACACTGAAGCTTTCTTT CASGAPGGNTEAFF - TRBJ1-1 TRBV28 -
TGCGCCAGCAGCTTTGGCCCGCAAAGCACAGATACGCAGTATTTT CASSFGPQSTDTQYF - TRBJ2-3 TRBV5-1 -
TGTGCCAGCCGTGCGGCTGACTATGGCTACACCTTC CASRAADYGYTF - TRBJ1-2 TRBV6-5 -
TGTGCCAGCAGTACTGACATCTACACTGAAGCTTTCTTT CASSTDIYTEAFF - TRBJ1-1 TRBV28 -
TGTGCCAGCAGCCCTCCCTCCTACGAGCAGTACTTC CASSPPSYEQYF - TRBJ2-7 TRBV7-2 -
TGCGCCAGCAGCCCCCAGACTAGCTCCTCTGGGGCCAACGTCCTGACTTTC CASSPQTSSSGANVLTF - TRBJ2-6 TRBV5-1 TRBD2
TGTGCCAGCAGCTTAGTGGGCGCCGGCTACGAGCAGTACTTC CASSLVGAGYEQYF once TRBJ2-7 TRBV11-2 -
TGTGCCAGCAGCGTAGCTCTGGGAACCTACGAGCAGTACTTC CASSVALGTYEQYF - TRBJ2-7 TRBV9 -
TGTGCCAGCACGGGAGGTCAGATCTGGGAGACCCAGTACTTC CASTGGQIWETQYF - TRBJ2-5 TRBV5-8 TRBD2
TGTGCCAGCAGCCCACCGGGCGGGACCTACGAGCAGTACTTC CASSPPGGTYEQYF - TRBJ2-7 TRBV7-3 -
TGTGCCAGCAGCCCCCTAGGACTAGCGGGAGGGCCGACCTACAATGAGCAGTTCTTC CASSPLGLAGGPTYNEQFF - TRBJ2-1 TRBV7-9 TRBD2
TGTGCCAGCAGCTTGGTTTCCGGGACAGTAACCTATGGCTACACCTTC CASSLVSGTVTYGYTF - TRBJ1-2 TRBV5-6 TRBD1
TGTGCCAGCAGTTCGGCAGTCAAAGACCAGCCCCAGCATTTT CASSSAVKDQPQHF - TRBJ1-5 TRBV6-5 -
TGCGCCAGCAGCAAAGATCCCTCAGGGGGCGCTTATGAAAAACTGTTTTTT CASSKDPSGGAYEKLFF - TRBJ1-4 TRBV4-1 TRBD1
TGTGCCTGGAGTACCTTTCCAGGAGCCTACGAGCAGTACTTC CAWSTFPGAYEQYF - TRBJ2-7 TRBV30 -
TGTGCCAGCAGCTTAAGTGCGAGCGGGAGGGTATCTAGCACAGATACGCAGTATTTT CASSLSASGRVSSTDTQYF - TRBJ2-3 TRBV7-3 TRBD2
TGTGCCATCAGTGAGTCGAGGCAGGGTGGAGGCTACACCTTC CAISESRQGGGYTF - TRBJ1-2 TRBV10-3 -
TGTGCCAGCAGCCGTCGGACTAGCGGCTTCCAAGAGACCCAGTACTTC CASSRRTSGFQETQYF - TRBJ2-5 TRBV5-4 TRBD2
TGTGCCAGCAGCGTAGGGGGACAGGGCGTCGAGCAGTACTTC CASSVGGQGVEQYF - TRBJ2-7 TRBV9 TRBD1
TGCGCCAGCAGCTTGGCGGAGGCAGCGGAGACCCAGTACTTC CASSLAEAAETQYF - TRBJ2-5 TRBV5-1 -
TGCAGCGCTCAGACAGGGGCCTCCACAGATACGCAGTATTTT CSAQTGASTDTQYF - TRBJ2-3 TRBV29-1 TRBD1
TGTGCCATCTGGGACAGGGGCTACGAGCAGTACTTC CAIWDRGYEQYF - TRBJ2-7 TRBV7-8 TRBD1
TGTGCCAGCAGTGGTCCGGGGAAGAACACTGAAGCTTTCTTT CASSGPGKNTEAFF - TRBJ1-1 TRBV6-5 -
TGTGCCAGCAGCCCTGGCGGGACGGTAGAAAAACTGTTTTTT CASSPGGTVEKLFF - TRBJ1-4 TRBV9 -
TGTGCCAGCAGTCCAGGGACAACTAATGAAAAACTGTTTTTT CASSPGTTNEKLFF - TRBJ1-4 TRBV6-4 -
TGCGCCAGCAGACCAGGACCTGCCCCTGCTTCTGGAAACACCATATATTTT CASRPGPAPASGNTIYF - TRBJ1-3 TRBV4-1 -
TGTGCCAGCATAATGGCGGGAGGCAATGAGCAGTTCTTC CASIMAGGNEQFF - TRBJ2-1 TRBV28 TRBD2
TGTGCCAGCAGCTTCCGCGGGAGGGCCATCTACGAGCAGTACTTC CASSFRGRAIYEQYF once TRBJ2-7 TRBV13 TRBD2
TGTGCCAGCTCACCAGGCGGGACAGGGGCGAGTAATGAAAAACTGTTTTTT CASSPGGTGASNEKLFF - TRBJ1-4 TRBV18 TRBD1
TGTGCCAGCCACGAGACAGGCGGCAGTGAAAAACTGTTTTTT CASHETGGSEKLFF few TRBJ1-4 TRBV10-3 -
TGTGCCAGCAGTGGTGTCGTGGTAGGACGGAACACTGAAGCTTTCTTT CASSGVVVGRNTEAFF - TRBJ1-1 TRBV6-1 -
TGTGCCAGCTCACCTCCAGGGAACGGGGGAGGTGAGACCCAGTACTTC CASSPPGNGGGETQYF - TRBJ2-5 TRBV18 -
TGCGCCAGCAGCTTGGCCGACTTGGGGCAAGAGACCCAGTACTTC CASSLADLGQETQYF - TRBJ2-5 TRBV5-1 -
TGTGCCAGCAGGGAGGGGACAGGAGCGGGTCTGAGGAATTCACCCCTCCACTTT CASREGTGAGLRNSPLHF once TRBJ1-6 TRBV5-4 TRBD1
TGTGCCAGCAGCGTAGGAGGGGGCGCCTACAATGAGCAGTTCTTC CASSVGGGAYNEQFF - TRBJ2-1 TRBV9 TRBD1